These 2 T cell receptor beta chains originate from one sample sequenced in a study of blood T cell repertoires in COVID-19. TCRdb's table, derived via immunoSEQ multiplex PCR, lists solely in-frame clones and lacks some. The sample lists roughly 120,000 clones; about 72% were seen once. The sample was peripheral blood. These receptors were collected from a woman aged 60-70 years with acute or convalescent COVID-19.

This clone was seen once. V is TRBV7-3 and J is TRBJ1-1, with D maybe TRBD1 (6 bases). V was shortened by 1 base and J by 5 bases, with 14 bases between the two germline ends. Germline CDR1 and CDR2: SGHTA and FQGTGA. The CDR3 contains 15 residues. This CDR3 is CASSLKGGLGTEAFF. The CDR3 DNA follows: TGTGCCAGCAGCTTAAAGGGGGGGCTTGGGACTGAAGCTTTCTTT.

V and J are TRBV29-1 and TRBJ2-2; D remains unclear. V lost 7 bases, J lost 4 bases, and 10 bases lay in between. In germline, CDR1 is SQVTM, CDR2 ANQGSEA. The CDR3 covers 12 residues. This CDR3 is CSAHMSTGELFF. The CDR3 coding sequence is TGCAGCGCCCATATGAGCACCGGGGAGCTGTTTTTT.